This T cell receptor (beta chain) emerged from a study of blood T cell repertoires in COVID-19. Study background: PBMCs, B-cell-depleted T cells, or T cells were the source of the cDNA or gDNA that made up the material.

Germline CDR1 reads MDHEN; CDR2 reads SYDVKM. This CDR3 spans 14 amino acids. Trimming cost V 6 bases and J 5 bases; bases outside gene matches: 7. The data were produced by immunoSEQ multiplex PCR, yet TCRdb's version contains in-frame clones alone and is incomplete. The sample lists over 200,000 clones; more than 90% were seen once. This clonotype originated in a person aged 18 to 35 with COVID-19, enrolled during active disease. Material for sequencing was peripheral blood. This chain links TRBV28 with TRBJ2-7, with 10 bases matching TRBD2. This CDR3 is CASRFLAGVHEQYF. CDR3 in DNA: TGTGCCAGCAGATTCCTAGCGGGAGTCCACGAGCAGTACTTC.